Given below is one TCR beta chain in context. Antigen unknown. This specimen belongs to a study of CD8+ T cells in alopecia areata. For the study at large: Among treated patients, oral tofacitinib was administered at 5 to 10 mg twice daily.

Samples from alopecia areata patients were lesional scalp punch biopsies and peripheral blood. RNA was isolated and reverse transcribed to cDNA, the sequencing template. Method: immunoSEQ multiplex PCR; TCRdb's copy keeps in-frame clones and lacks some. The repertoire holds 150,000 to 200,000 clones, with 59% as singletons. Trimming took off 4 bases at V and 4 bases at J, with 9 bases between the two ends. This CDR3 comprises 13 residues. Looked up from germline, CDR1 is SSHAT and CDR2 is FNYEAQ (reference sequence). Study-level points and caveats: With patients, TCR sharing proved less clear than in mice, a difference possibly related to HLA.

This receptor was obtained from a human donor with alopecia areata. The sequencing used CD4+ T cells sorted from blood, collected at week 0. The gene calls are TRBV7-7 and TRBJ2-3; D gene uncertain. The CDR3 DNA is TGTGCCAGCAGCTCAGACATTGCAGATACGCAGTATTTT. Translated: CASSSDIADTQYF.